This section outlines one T cell receptor (beta chain) sequence together with its context. The data belong to a study of cytomegalovirus exposure and HLA in healthy donors. PCR used 60 Vbeta primers and 13 Jbeta primers. TCRdb's copy holds only in-frame clones and misses some; the assay was immunoSEQ multiplex PCR. The sample yields approximately 100,000 clones, about 70% seen once. Germline assignment: CDR1 SGHRS and CDR2 YFSETQ. The CDR3 is 14 residues long. The V segment lost 7 bases and the J segment 5 bases; nucleotides outside the gene matches: 9. The rearrangement links TRBV5-1 to TRBJ1-2; 9 bases match TRBD1. What was sequenced was PBMCs. The receptor comes from a boy younger than 18 in good health and CMV-seronegative. CDR3 sequence: CASDPGTGRYGYTF. The CDR3, as DNA: TGCGCCAGCGATCCTGGGACAGGGAGGTATGGCTACACCTTC.